This T cell receptor beta chain came from a study of graft-versus-host responses after intestinal transplantation. Study-wide context: The recipients all started with anti-thymocyte globulin induction and then took tacrolimus and steroids for 3 to 4 years.

Study-wide results and limits: In recipient marrow, GvH clones were found, and some appeared first in ileum or blood.

Clones were read by immunoSEQ multiplex PCR, and TCRdb kept only the in-frame ones, dropping some. The table lists 84,000 or so clones, about nine tenths of them singletons. Comments on this clone: Its antigen is undetermined.

The clonotype comes from a human donor who received an intestinal transplant. The sample in question was unstimulated CD4+ T cells sorted from spleen or lymph node cells, obtained before intestinal transplant.

The CDR3, as DNA: TGTGCCAGCAGCTTAGCGTCAGGTTTCACAGATACGCAGTATTTT. Its protein is CASSLASGFTDTQYF. The rearrangement uses TRBV7-2 and TRBJ2-3, with D unclear. The V end lost 0 bases, the J end lost 2 bases, and 9 bases lay between the germline ends. The CDR3 extends over 15 amino acids. CDR1 is SGHTA, CDR2 FQGNSA, per germline.